The entry that follows covers one T cell receptor beta chain sequence. What it binds is unknown. V lost 1 base to trimming and J lost 0 bases, with 10 bases between them. This CDR3 has 15 amino acids. The germline CDR1 and CDR2 sequences are SGHNT and YYREEE (reference sequence). The data stem from a study of CD8+CD57+ T cells in acquired aplastic anemia. At the level of the study: CD4+ and CD8+ cells, once sorted, gave DNA averaging about 3.4 ug.

The use of genomic DNA as template underpinned the TCR beta VDJ and CDR3 profiling. TCRdb independently ran MiXCR on the reads; one entry per CDR3 protein. The sample has around 400,000 distinct CDR3 sequences; 55% to 75% are singletons. The study's findings and limits: Patients and healthy controls showed no significant CD8+ Simpson's diversity difference. Common to patients and controls were roughly 30 CD8+ CDR3 sequences.

The receptor was derived from a human donor in good health, serving as a control. Specimen: sorted CD4+, CD8+, or CD8+CD57+ T cells (not recorded which) from PBMCs. V gene TRBV5-4 combines with J gene TRBJ1-2; D call uncertain. The CDR3 sequence is CASSLYSGSNYGYTF. The CDR3 DNA reads as TGTGCCAGCAGCTTGTACTCCGGTTCTAACTATGGCTACACCTTC.